This TCR delta chain was sequenced for a study of delta chains in infants with herpesvirus infections. About the study: From birth, Ugandan infants were followed prospectively for primary CMV infection. Postnatally CMV-infected infants were checked for a public fetal Vdelta1/Vgamma8 clonotype.

This CDR3 has 23 residues. Germline CDR1 and CDR2: TSWWSYY and QGS. J gave up 0 bases and V 5 bases, and 27 bases lay outside the gene matches. By share, this clone counts as medium-sized. Its antigen is undetermined. Different DNA sequences within this sample yield the same CDR3. TCR cDNA was made from PBMC RNA with gamma- and delta-chain-specific primers. TCRdb re-processed the RT-PCR reads via CATT. The table lists over a thousand delta-chain clones, about 31% of them singletons. Broader study findings: Among Vdelta1 cells, the public clonotype apparently waned within two to three months. CMV-uninfected infants might carry this public clonotype below detection.

This TCR was sampled from a human donor who was a Ugandan infant, either HIV-exposed or HIV-unexposed (not recorded which). The sequenced sample was peripheral blood, obtained at time point 1 of longitudinal follow-up. The chain recombines TRDV1 with TRDJ1; 10 bases line up with TRDD3. CDR3 coding DNA: TGTGCTCTTGGGAATTTCCTACGAATGGCATTACTGGGGGATTCCTATTACACCGATAAACTCATCTTT. As protein: CALGNFLRMALLGDSYYTDKLIF.